Following are 27 T cell receptor beta chains from one sample sequenced in a study of blood T cell repertoires in COVID-19. Generated by immunoSEQ multiplex PCR, the TCRdb table keeps only in-frame clones and is missing some. The sample has 400,000 to 500,000 clones; roughly 84% are singletons. Specimen: PBMCs or T cells enriched from blood (not recorded which). Receptors originate from a woman between 18 and 29 years old who had been exposed to COVID-19.

This clone has only one observation. The chain uses TRBV7-2 and TRBJ1-5, with 9 bases aligning to TRBD1. Germline-derived CDR1 and CDR2 are SGHTA and FQGNSA. V lost 3 bases and J lost 1; bases outside the gene matches: 10. The CDR3 is made up of 18 amino acids. The chain's CDR3 is CASSFGTGRGGSNQPQHF. The CDR3 nucleotides are TGTGCCAGCAGCTTTGGGACAGGGAGGGGAGGGAGCAATCAGCCCCAGCATTTT.

This clone was detected only a few times. The rearrangement joins TRBV19 to TRBJ2-7; D is perhaps TRBD2 (6 bases). Germline V gene data show CDR1 as LNHDA and CDR2 as SQIVND (reference sequence). The CDR3 is 13 amino acids. Trimming pared 3 bases from V and 7 bases from J, leaving 13 bases between. Here the CDR3 DNA reads TGTGCCAGTAGTATCCCGGGACTGGGAGAGCAGTACTTC. It yields the protein CASSIPGLGEQYF.

The chain employs TRBV4-2 and TRBJ1-5; D is possibly TRBD1 (6 bases). V was pared by 1 base and J by 10 bases, with 17 bases between. This CDR3 contains 15 residues. Germline assignment: CDR1 LGHNA and CDR2 YNFKEQ. CDR3 DNA sequence: TGTGCCAGCAGCCAAGCCGCGACAGGAGAGGTACCCCAGCATTTT. Translated: CASSQAATGEVPQHF.

The genes are TRBV6-4 and TRBJ2-7, with TRBD2 matching over 12 bases. This CDR3 has 16 residues. V dropped 1 base and J dropped 2; count of bases not matched to a gene: 3. Germline V gives CDR1 MRHNA, CDR2 SNTAGT. The CDR3, as DNA: TGTGCCAGCAGTGACTTACTAGCGGGAGGTCCCTACGAGCAGTACTTC. It encodes CASSDLLAGGPYEQYF.

The chain employs TRBV5-6 and TRBJ2-7; 8 nucleotides align to TRBD1. The ends lost 2 bases at V and 5 bases at J; junction bases unmatched: 9. This CDR3 contains 15 residues. Germline-derived CDR1 and CDR2 are SGHDT and YYEEEE. The CDR3 region is CASSLPGTGGHEQYF. DNA of the CDR3: TGTGCCAGCAGCTTACCCGGGACAGGAGGACACGAGCAGTACTTC.

The chain has TRBV28 and TRBJ1-4, with D possibly TRBD1 on 5 matching bases. Per germline, CDR1 MDHEN and CDR2 SYDVKM. With 5 bases removed from V and 7 bases from J, the gap between germline ends came to 14 bases. The CDR3 is 14 residues long. The CDR3 is CASSQDPGGEKLFF. CDR3 bases: TGTGCCAGCAGTCAGGACCCCGGGGGTGAAAAACTGTTTTTT.

The chain carries TRBV19 and TRBJ1-1; 7 bases fit TRBD1. The CDR3 sequence is 15 residues long. Trimming removed 1 base from V and 0 bases from J; junction bases left unmatched: 2. CDR1 and CDR2 (germline): LNHDA, SQIVND (reference sequence). This CDR3 is CASSIAGTVNTEAFF. CDR3 sequence (DNA): TGTGCCAGTAGTATAGCCGGGACAGTGAACACTGAAGCTTTCTTT.

The chain employs TRBV7-2 and TRBJ2-7, with TRBD2 identical over 9 bases. Germline V gene lookup returns CDR1 SGHTA and CDR2 FQGNSA. This CDR3 has 15 residues. The junction had 9 bases not matched to a gene; V was cut back by 5 bases and J by 4 bases. CDR3 sequence reads: CASSPRASGTYEQYF. In nucleotides, the CDR3 is TGTGCCAGCAGCCCGAGGGCTAGCGGGACGTACGAGCAGTACTTC.

This chain connects TRBV28 to TRBJ1-4, with TRBD1 as a possible D gene (5 bases). The CDR3 has 14 residues. Trimming pared 7 bases from V and 5 bases from J, leaving 14 bases between. Per the germline V gene, CDR1 is MDHEN and CDR2 is SYDVKM. The CDR3 sequence: CASTQGGNNEKLFF. CDR3 sequence (DNA): TGTGCCAGCACCCAGGGAGGAAACAATGAAAAACTGTTTTTT.

The genes are TRBV7-2 and TRBJ2-6; D possibly corresponds to TRBD2 (6 bases). The CDR3 totals 18 residues. The V gene's germline CDR1 is SGHTA and CDR2 FQGNSA. Between the trimmed V and J ends, which lost 1 base and 0 bases, there was a span of 13 bases. DNA for the CDR3: TGTGCCAGCAGCTTAGTGTCAGCGGGTAGCTCTGGGGCCAACGTCCTGACTTTC. This codes for CASSLVSAGSSGANVLTF.

The V gene is TRBV27, the J gene TRBJ2-7; D is uncertain. The germline gives CDR1 MNHEY, CDR2 SMNVEV (reference sequence). The length of the CDR3 is 15 residues. Trimming removed 0 bases at V and 2 bases at J, with 11 bases between. The CDR3 sequence is CASSLSYVETYEQYF. CDR3 DNA sequence: TGTGCCAGCAGTTTATCTTACGTAGAAACCTACGAGCAGTACTTC.

This chain joins TRBV5-4 and TRBJ2-7, with D possibly matching TRBD1 (6 bases). The germline gives CDR1 SGHNT, CDR2 YYREEE (reference sequence). Trimming took 5 bases from V and 1 from J, leaving 13 bases between them. CDR3 length equals 14 residues. This CDR3 is CASRDTQGSYEQYF. The CDR3 coding sequence is TGTGCCAGCAGAGACACGCAGGGGTCCTACGAGCAGTACTTC. Based on the CDR3 plus reference TRBV5-4 and TRBJ2-7, the full variable domain is ETGVTQSPTHLIKTRGQQVTLRCSSQSGHNTVSWYQQALGQGPQFIFQYYREEENGRGNFPPRFSGLQFPNYSSELNVNALELDDSALYLCASRDTQGSYEQYFGPGTRLTVT.

The rearrangement links TRBV24-1 to TRBJ2-2, with a weak D call TRBD1 (5 bases). Germline values: CDR1 KGHDR, CDR2 SFDVKD. The CDR3 length is 16 residues. V lost 0 bases and J 4 bases, leaving 11 bases between the germline ends. The CDR3 protein is CATSDLAKGRTGELFF. The DNA of the CDR3 is TGTGCCACCAGTGATTTGGCCAAGGGGCGCACCGGGGAGCTGTTTTTT.

Comments on this clone: Other DNA sequences of this sample code for an identical CDR3. V is TRBV28 and J is TRBJ2-7; 7 bases align to TRBD1. The CDR3 totals 14 residues. V shed 4 bases and J 2 bases; nucleotides not matched to a gene: 5. Germline V gene lookup returns CDR1 MDHEN and CDR2 SYDVKM. The CDR3 DNA reads as TGTGCCAGCAGTTCACACAGGGGTCCCTACGAGCAGTACTTC. This translates into CASSSHRGPYEQYF.

The sample holds a few counts of this clone. The chain recombines TRBV7-9 with TRBJ2-3; TRBD1 matches 7 bases. The junction had 5 bases not matched to a gene; V was cut back by 4 bases and J by 4 bases. The germline V gene encodes CDR1 SEHNR and CDR2 FQNEAQ (reference sequence). The CDR3 is 14 residues long. CDR3 nucleotide sequence: TGTGCCAGCAGCTCAGAACAGGGGTCAGATACGCAGTATTTT. It encodes CASSSEQGSDTQYF.

This clone was observed once. The chain combines TRBV5-1 with TRBJ2-1; 11 nucleotides align to TRBD2. CDR3 length: 16 amino acids. CDR1 and CDR2 (germline): SGHRS, YFSETQ. V gave up 4 bases and J gave up 6 bases; unmatched junction bases: 9. CDR3 sequence (DNA): TGCGCCAGCAGCCTCCCGACTAGCGGGGAGATCAATGAGCAGTTCTTC. Amino acids: CASSLPTSGEINEQFF.

V and J are TRBV2 and TRBJ1-1; 9 bases map to TRBD1. V dropped 10 bases and J dropped 4; count of bases not matched to a gene: 7. The germline V gene has CDR1 SNHLY and CDR2 FYNNEI. This CDR3 spans 13 amino acids. CDR3 nucleotide sequence: TGTGCCAATGACAGGGGGGCCTCCACTGAAGCTTTCTTT. This gives the protein CANDRGASTEAFF.

The chain combines TRBV5-1 with TRBJ1-2, with 8 nucleotides matching TRBD1. The CDR3 has 16 residues. Trimming took 3 bases from V and 0 from J; bases not matched to a gene: 7. Germline V gene sequence: CDR1 SGHRS, CDR2 YFSETQ. Here the CDR3 DNA reads TGCGCCAGCAGCTCAACCGGGACAGGCCCTAACTATGGCTACACCTTC. Its protein product is CASSSTGTGPNYGYTF. The full variable domain, in which reference TRBV5-1 and TRBJ1-2 provide the parts outside the CDR3, is KAGVTQTPRYLIKTRGQQVTLSCSPISGHRSVSWYQQTPGQGLQFLFEYFSETQRNKGNFPGRFSGRQFSNSRSEMNVSTLELGDSALYLCASSSTGTGPNYGYTFGSGTRLTVV.

The sample holds one count of this clone. The chain employs TRBV5-1 and TRBJ2-3, with a weak D call TRBD2 (5 bases). The CDR3 has 16 amino acids. The germline V gene has CDR1 SGHRS and CDR2 YFSETQ. Trimming removed 3 bases from V and 0 bases from J, with 14 bases in between. The CDR3 is CASSSQTRASTDTQYF. In nucleotides, the CDR3 is TGCGCCAGCAGCTCCCAAACTAGAGCTAGCACAGATACGCAGTATTTT.

The rearrangement joins TRBV20-1 to TRBJ1-2; D unresolved. CDR3 size: 11 residues. V gave up 6 bases and J gave up 5 bases, with 10 bases separating them. Germline V gene data show CDR1 as DFQATT and CDR2 as SNEGSKA (reference sequence). The CDR3: CSALGGYGYTF. The CDR3, as DNA: TGCAGTGCCTTAGGAGGATATGGCTACACCTTC.

This clone was seen a handful of times. The V gene is TRBV4-2, the J gene TRBJ1-1, with D tentatively TRBD1 (6 bases). V was pared by 4 bases and J by 6 bases, with 18 bases between. The germline V gene has CDR1 LGHNA and CDR2 YNFKEQ. This CDR3 is 15 amino acids long. This chain's CDR3 is CASSRRAGEAPEAFF. The CDR3 DNA reads as TGTGCCAGCAGCCGAAGGGCAGGGGAAGCGCCTGAAGCTTTCTTT.

This clone has only a few counts. This chain connects TRBV21-1 to TRBJ1-1. TRBV21-1 is marked as a pseudogene. CDR3 length: 10 amino acids. The CDR3 spells CASSKERSPF. CDR3 sequence (DNA): TGTGCCAGCAGCAAAGAGCGCAGTCCTTTT.

J is TRBJ2-1 and V is TRBV9, with 8 bases fitting TRBD1. The germline V gene encodes CDR1 SGDLS and CDR2 YYNGEE. There are 16 residues in the CDR3. Trimming removed 3 bases from V and 4 bases from J; junction bases left unmatched: 9. In DNA form, the CDR3 reads TGTGCCAGCAGCGGTAGGACCGGGACAGGTTACAATGAGCAGTTCTTC. Translation: CASSGRTGTGYNEQFF. Variable domain in full (rest from reference TRBV9 and TRBJ2-1): DSGVTQTPKHLITATGQRVTLRCSPRSGDLSVYWYQQSLDQGLQFLIQYYNGEERAKGNILERFSAQQFPDLHSELNLSSLELGDSALYFCASSGRTGTGYNEQFFGPGTRLTVL.

The chain recombines TRBV5-1 with TRBJ1-2, with D perhaps TRBD1 (6 bases). The germline gives CDR1 SGHRS, CDR2 YFSETQ. The CDR3 spans 18 residues. Trimming took 4 bases from V and 8 from J, leaving 30 bases between them. CDR3 residues: CASSPTGGAQGTSRGYTF. In DNA, the CDR3 is TGCGCCAGCAGCCCCACCGGGGGGGCCCAGGGAACAAGTCGCGGCTACACCTTC.

The CDR3 sequence: CASSLGTEAFF. In DNA, the CDR3 is TGCGCCAGCAGCCTCGGCACTGAAGCTTTCTTT. The chain employs TRBV4-1 and TRBJ1-1; D is uncertain. This CDR3 contains 11 residues. CDR1 is MGHRA, CDR2 YSYEKL, per germline. The V end lost 4 bases, the J end lost 4 bases, and 4 bases lay between the germline ends.

This clone was seen a single time. This rearrangement joins TRBV6-6 to TRBJ2-5; perhaps TRBD2 as D (5 bases). Trimming cost V 2 bases and J 1 base, with 11 bases left between them. The V gene's germline CDR1 is MNHNY and CDR2 SVGAGI (reference sequence). The CDR3 loop spans 15 amino acids. CDR3 nucleotide sequence: TGTGCCAGCAGTTACAGTCCGGAGGCCCAAGAGACCCAGTACTTC. Translation gives CASSYSPEAQETQYF.

This clone was seen a handful of times. The chain links TRBV5-1 to TRBJ2-1, with D possibly TRBD2 on 6 matching bases. Deletions cut 4 bases from V and 2 bases from J, with 13 bases between. CDR3 size: 15 residues. The germline CDR1 and CDR2 sequences are SGHRS and YFSETQ. The CDR3 loop is CASSNSGGTYNEQFF. In DNA, the CDR3 is TGCGCCAGCAGCAATAGCGGTGGAACCTACAATGAGCAGTTCTTC.